The clone carrying this T cell receptor beta chain was counted ten times or more. The antigen remains undetermined. This specimen comes from a study of response to subunit inactivated influenza vaccine. Per germline, CDR1 LGHNA and CDR2 YSLEER. V gave up 4 bases and J gave up 1 base; unmatched junction bases: 5. The CDR3 contains 17 residues. Study-wide points: It was suggested by the authors that few new T cells are recruited by each seasonal influenza vaccination.

TCRdb redid the calling of the RT-PCR reads with MiXCR, one entry per CDR3 protein. The data hold roughly 630,000 distinct CDR3 sequences, with around 15% observed a single time. The chain recombines TRBV4-3 with TRBJ2-2; 11 bases are shared with TRBD1. The sample in question was PBMCs from blood, obtained about 14 days before vaccination. The sequence derives from a man aged 45-65 years who received an inactivated influenza vaccine. The chain's CDR3 is CASSPRDRGVNTGELFF. The DNA of the CDR3 is TGCGCCAGCAGCCCAAGGGACAGGGGGGTGAACACCGGGGAGCTGTTTTTT.